Listed here are 32 T cell receptor beta chains from one sample, sequenced in a study of radiation and T cells in renal cell carcinoma. Time point defined: blood 4 weeks post-SBRT, at nephrectomy. Treatment: 15 Gy SBRT to primary tumor, nephrectomy 4 weeks later. Sequenced by immunoSEQ multiplex PCR; TCRdb stores in-frame clones only, minus some. The profile covers about 77,000 clones, with approximately 87% appearing a single time and more than 2% taken by the ten largest. The sequencing here drew on blood, taken from a patient whose treatment included radiotherapy and nephrectomy. These TCRs come from a woman aged 60-70 years with renal cell carcinoma.

J is TRBJ1-6 and V is TRBV7-9, with D perhaps TRBD1 (5 bases). Germline values: CDR1 SEHNR, CDR2 FQNEAQ (reference sequence). Trimming shortened V by 7 bases and J by 13 bases, and 20 bases separated the two germline ends. The CDR3 has 14 amino acids. CDR3 sequence (DNA): TGTGCCAGCACCCGCCGCTCGGGGGAGTCCCCCCTCCACTTT. Translated, it gives CASTRRSGESPLHF.

The chain joins TRBV12-5 to TRBJ1-1; D gene uncertain. CDR3 length equals 13 residues. V lost 1 base and J lost 0, with 3 bases in between. CDR1 and CDR2 (germline): LGHNT, FRNRAP. The CDR3 DNA sequence: TGTGCTAGTGGTTTGGCCATGAACACTGAAGCTTTCTTT. Translated: CASGLAMNTEAFF.

The V gene is TRBV6-1, the J gene TRBJ1-5, with 7 bases identical to TRBD1. Germline V lookup: CDR1 MNHNS, CDR2 SASEGT. The J segment lost 6 bases and the V segment lost 0 bases, leaving 5 bases of the junction unmatched. CDR3 length: 15 residues. CDR3 in amino acids: CASSEAVGGGQPQHF. Written as DNA, the CDR3 is TGTGCCAGCAGTGAAGCGGTAGGGGGCGGTCAGCCCCAGCATTTT.

The genes are TRBV9 and TRBJ1-3, with a weak D call TRBD1 (6 bases). This CDR3 has 16 residues. Trimming left V 2 bases short and J 0 bases short, with 12 bases between. Germline V lookup: CDR1 SGDLS, CDR2 YYNGEE. The CDR3 is CASSVLQGVSGNTIYF. CDR3 in DNA: TGTGCCAGCAGCGTTTTACAGGGTGTCTCTGGAAACACCATATATTTT.

This rearrangement joins TRBV9 to TRBJ2-7, with 7 bases matching TRBD1. The CDR3 is 14 amino acids. CDR1 and CDR2 from the germline V gene are SGDLS and YYNGEE. Losses at the gene ends were 4 bases for V and 2 bases for J; bases not matched to a gene: 6. Written as DNA, the CDR3 is TGTGCCAGCAGCCCCTGGACAGGTGCCTACGAGCAGTACTTC. Amino acid sequence: CASSPWTGAYEQYF.

This clone was seen only a few times. This rearrangement joins TRBV6-6 to TRBJ1-5, with a weak D call TRBD1 (5 bases). The CDR3 sequence is 14 residues long. Trimming shortened V by 4 bases and J by 5 bases, and 12 bases separated the two germline ends. Looked up from germline, CDR1 is MNHNY and CDR2 is SVGAGI (reference sequence). The CDR3 reads CASSFLMGDQPQHF. CDR3 bases: TGTGCCAGCAGTTTTCTTATGGGGGATCAGCCCCAGCATTTT.

The CDR3 here is CASSFSGGEAEAFF. The CDR3 DNA reads TGTGCCAGCAGCTTCTCTGGGGGGGAGGCTGAAGCTTTCTTT. The V call is TRBV7-9, the J call TRBJ1-1; D is perhaps TRBD1 (5 bases). This CDR3 is built from 14 residues. V lost 3 bases, J lost 6 bases, and 14 bases lay in between. CDR1 is SEHNR, CDR2 FQNEAQ, per germline (reference sequence).

The V and J genes are TRBV6-6 and TRBJ1-4; D unresolved. The CDR3 totals 15 residues. The V gene lost 8 bases and the J gene lost 3 bases, with 16 bases spanning the gap. Germline loops: CDR1 MNHNY, CDR2 SVGAGI (reference sequence). In nucleotides, the CDR3 is TGTGCCAGCGGGATAACCTTGGGAGCTAATGAAAAACTGTTTTTT. This codes for CASGITLGANEKLFF.

The chain couples TRBV5-6 to TRBJ1-5, with D perhaps TRBD1 (6 bases). The CDR3 runs to 15 residues. Germline V gene data show CDR1 as SGHDT and CDR2 as YYEEEE. Trimming took off 0 bases at V and 2 bases at J, with 9 bases between the two ends. CDR3 sequence reads: CASSLAGGRNQPQHF. The CDR3 DNA reads TGTGCCAGCAGCTTGGCGGGGGGCCGCAATCAGCCCCAGCATTTT. The full variable domain, with the rest looked up from reference TRBV5-6 and TRBJ1-5, is DAGVTQSPTHLIKTRGQQVTLRCSPKSGHDTVSWYQQALGQGPQFIFQYYEEEERQRGNFPDRFSGHQFPNYSSELNVNALLLGDSALYLCASSLAGGRNQPQHFGDGTRLSIL.

This clone was seen more than once but under ten times. The J gene is TRBJ2-1, the V gene TRBV6-1; tentatively, D is TRBD2 (6 bases). V shed 3 bases and J shed 10 bases, with 7 bases lying between them. In germline, CDR1 is MNHNS, CDR2 SASEGT. The CDR3 extends over 11 amino acids. In nucleotides, the CDR3 is TGTGCCAGCAGTGAGCGGGAAGAGCAGTTCTTC. It translates to CASSEREEQFF.

This rearrangement joins TRBV4-1 to TRBJ1-5; D is uncertain. This CDR3 is 14 amino acids long. Trimming left V 0 bases short and J 8 bases short, with 11 bases between. CDR1 is MGHRA, CDR2 YSYEKL, per germline. CDR3 residues: CASSQDPAEEPQHF. Here the CDR3 DNA reads TGCGCCAGCAGCCAAGATCCCGCGGAGGAGCCCCAGCATTTT.

The chain joins TRBV19 to TRBJ1-1; D unclear. There are 15 residues in the CDR3. The V end lost 7 bases, the J end lost 0 bases, and 15 bases lay between the germline ends. The germline gives CDR1 LNHDA, CDR2 SQIVND (reference sequence). For the CDR3, the DNA is TGTGCCAGTATCTCCGTTGACCGGATGAACACTGAAGCTTTCTTT. This gives the protein CASISVDRMNTEAFF.

V gene TRBV11-2 combines with J gene TRBJ2-7, with D possibly TRBD2 on 5 matching bases. The CDR3 totals 14 residues. Germline V CDR1 and CDR2: SGHAT, FQNNGV. With 2 bases removed from V and 0 bases from J, the gap between germline ends came to 8 bases. In nucleotides, the CDR3 is TGTGCCAGCAGCTTAAGCGGCAGCTCCTACGAGCAGTACTTC. Translated: CASSLSGSSYEQYF.

This clone was observed a few times. The V call is TRBV5-6, the J call TRBJ1-3; possible D gene TRBD1, 5 bases. Germline V gives CDR1 SGHDT, CDR2 YYEEEE. The CDR3 runs 14 residues. V was clipped by 3 bases and J by 2 bases, with 9 bases between them. DNA for the CDR3: TGTGCCAGCAGCTGGACGGGACCTGGAAACACCATATATTTT. Amino acids: CASSWTGPGNTIYF.

The chain combines TRBV4-1 with TRBJ2-2, with D possibly matching TRBD1 (7 bases). The germline V gene has CDR1 MGHRA and CDR2 YSYEKL. The CDR3 runs 19 residues. V was trimmed by 2 bases and J by 0 bases, leaving 19 bases between them. The CDR3 DNA sequence: TGCGCCAGCAGCCAACCCCAGGGGGGCCAGAGCACGAACACCGGGGAGCTGTTTTTT. Protein sequence: CASSQPQGGQSTNTGELFF.

This chain connects TRBV6-5 to TRBJ1-1; no reliable D call. Trimming removed 7 bases from V and 3 bases from J, with 9 bases in between. The germline gives CDR1 MNHEY, CDR2 SVGAGI. The CDR3 has 12 residues. CDR3 in DNA: TGTGCCAGCATCAAGAGGTACACTGAAGCTTTCTTT. Amino acid sequence: CASIKRYTEAFF.

The V gene is TRBV29-1, the J gene TRBJ2-7, with D perhaps matching TRBD1 or TRBD2 (5 bases each). V was shortened by 2 bases and J by 3 bases, with 20 bases between the two germline ends. CDR3 length: 16 residues. In germline, CDR1 is SQVTM, CDR2 ANQGSEA. The CDR3, as DNA: TGCAGCGTTGAACTGGTTAGAGGGGCTGGGGGCTACGAGCAGTACTTC. Residues: CSVELVRGAGGYEQYF.

The chain has TRBV27 and TRBJ2-7, with a possible D match to TRBD1 (6 bases). Between the trimmed V and J ends, which lost 2 bases and 3 bases, there was a span of 17 bases. This CDR3 spans 16 amino acids. Germline CDR1 and CDR2: MNHEY and SMNVEV (reference sequence). CDR3: CASSLIGVQGGYEQYF. CDR3 DNA sequence: TGTGCCAGCAGTTTAATCGGCGTACAGGGTGGCTACGAGCAGTACTTC.

The chain's CDR3 is CASSNTPQLADYSNQPQHF. Here the CDR3 DNA reads TGTGCCAGTAGTAATACCCCTCAGCTTGCCGACTATAGCAATCAGCCCCAGCATTTT. The chain joins TRBV19 to TRBJ1-5; no clear D gene. This CDR3 is built from 19 residues. The germline V and J ends were trimmed by 4 bases and 0 bases, with 22 bases remaining between them. Germline V gene lookup returns CDR1 LNHDA and CDR2 SQIVND (reference sequence).

This chain joins TRBV7-2 and TRBJ2-4; possible D gene TRBD2, 6 bases. Per germline, CDR1 SGHTA and CDR2 FQGNSA. CDR3 length: 16 amino acids. V was trimmed by 4 bases and J by 0 bases, leaving 13 bases between them. In DNA, the CDR3 is TGTGCCAGCAGCTCAGAACCGGGGGTAGCCAAAAACATTCAGTACTTC. It specifies CASSSEPGVAKNIQYF.

This chain links TRBV6-1 with TRBJ2-2, with D perhaps being TRBD1 or TRBD2 (6 bases each). The V end was cut by 1 base, the J end by 5 bases, with 14 bases between. Germline CDR1 MNHNS, CDR2 SASEGT. CDR3 length: 16 residues. In nucleotides, the CDR3 is TGTGCCAGCAGTGAAGGGGCCGGGGGCCAGACCGGGGAGCTGTTTTTT. As protein: CASSEGAGGQTGELFF.

The chain is built from TRBV6-6 and TRBJ2-3; 9 positions agree with TRBD1. The V gene end was trimmed by 4 bases and the J gene end by 3 bases; junction bases not matched to a gene: 8. The germline CDR1 and CDR2 sequences are MNHNY and SVGAGI (reference sequence). The CDR3 loop spans 16 amino acids. This CDR3 reads CASSSSGQGRTDTQYF. DNA of the CDR3: TGTGCCAGCAGTTCTTCAGGACAGGGGCGGACAGATACGCAGTATTTT.

The gene calls are TRBV19 and TRBJ1-2; D might be TRBD1 (6 bases). The V gene lost 3 bases and the J gene lost 0 bases, with 11 bases spanning the gap. Germline-derived CDR1 and CDR2 are LNHDA and SQIVND (reference sequence). The CDR3 totals 15 residues. CDR3: CASSIIQGPNYGYTF. The CDR3 DNA reads TGTGCCAGTAGTATTATACAGGGCCCTAACTATGGCTACACCTTC.

This clone was recorded only once. The genes are TRBV11-2 and TRBJ2-1, with a tentative D call TRBD2 (5 bases). V was clipped by 3 bases and J by 7 bases, with 16 bases between them. This CDR3 region has 15 residues. The germline CDR1 and CDR2 sequences are SGHAT and FQNNGV. CDR3 region: CASSFSRTDLNEQFF. The CDR3 DNA is TGTGCCAGCAGCTTTTCCAGGACTGATCTTAATGAGCAGTTCTTC.

This clone was counted once. In nucleotides, the CDR3 is TGTGCCAGCAGTGGACGGACTACTACTAATGAAAAACTGTTTTTT. It translates to CASSGRTTTNEKLFF. V is TRBV6-1 and J is TRBJ1-4; D not resolved. The CDR3 length is 15 residues. Looked up from germline, CDR1 is MNHNS and CDR2 is SASEGT. Trimming left V 4 bases short and J 2 bases short, with 11 bases between.

The rearrangement links TRBV5-1 to TRBJ1-1, with a weak D call TRBD1 (6 bases). Germline V gives CDR1 SGHRS, CDR2 YFSETQ. V was clipped by 0 bases and J by 6 bases, with 15 bases between them. This CDR3 has 15 amino acids. The CDR3 DNA follows: TGCGCCAGCAGCTTGGCTGGGGGGGCTCTCTCTGAAGCTTTCTTT. Its translation: CASSLAGGALSEAFF.

The J gene is TRBJ1-2, the V gene TRBV15, with 7 bases lining up with TRBD1. The CDR3 is made up of 15 amino acids. The V gene end was trimmed by 0 bases and the J gene end by 4 bases; junction bases not matched to a gene: 5. Germline CDR1 and CDR2: LNHNV and YYDKDF (reference sequence). This chain's CDR3 is CATSRETGDTYGYTF. CDR3 coding DNA: TGTGCCACCAGCAGAGAAACAGGGGATACCTATGGCTACACCTTC.

This clone has just a few counts. The chain carries TRBV4-1 and TRBJ2-1; D is uncertain. This CDR3 region has 12 residues. Looked up from germline, CDR1 is MGHRA and CDR2 is YSYEKL. V dropped 1 base and J dropped 4 bases, with 2 bases sitting between them. The CDR3 reads CASSQVYNEQFF. The CDR3 nucleotides are TGCGCCAGCAGCCAAGTATACAATGAGCAGTTCTTC.

V and J are TRBV2 and TRBJ2-6; no reliable D call. Trimming removed 2 bases from V and 2 bases from J, with 7 bases in between. This CDR3 has 15 amino acids. CDR1 is SNHLY, CDR2 FYNNEI, per germline. CDR3 nucleotide sequence: TGTGCCAGCAGTGAACGGGTAGCTGGGGCCAACGTCCTGACTTTC. It is translated as CASSERVAGANVLTF.

V gene TRBV4-2 combines with J gene TRBJ2-7; D is unclear. CDR3 length: 13 residues. Trimming took 0 bases from V and 5 from J, leaving 8 bases between them. Per germline, CDR1 LGHNA and CDR2 YNFKEQ. CDR3 DNA: TGTGCCAGCAGCCAAGACGGAGTCGACGAGCAGTACTTC. The encoded protein is CASSQDGVDEQYF.

The V and J genes are TRBV9 and TRBJ2-2, with 12 bases aligning to TRBD2. CDR1 SGDLS and CDR2 YYNGEE come from the germline V gene. V lost 4 bases, J lost 7 bases, and 14 bases stayed unmatched. CDR3 length: 18 residues. Here the CDR3 DNA reads TGTGCCAGCAGCAAGCGACTAGCGGGGGCCAAGGGGGACGGGGAGCTGTTTTTT. Protein: CASSKRLAGAKGDGELFF.

The chain recombines TRBV4-1 with TRBJ1-4; the match to TRBD1 covers 8 bases. With V trimmed by 4 bases and J by 4 bases, 5 bases remained unmatched. The CDR3 has 15 residues. Germline CDR1 MGHRA, CDR2 YSYEKL. The CDR3 DNA is TGCGCCAGCAGCCGGGGGACAGGCCTTAATGAAAAACTGTTTTTT. Amino acids: CASSRGTGLNEKLFF.